This T cell receptor (beta chain) is drawn from a study of CD8 T cells in ankylosing spondylitis. Study-level findings and limits: Reports say disease-linked clones showed up significantly more in matched ankylosing spondylitis synovial fluid. Among TCR beta sequences, a motif of eight highly homologous variants appeared characteristic of ankylosing spondylitis blood.

V shed 4 bases, J shed 5 bases, and the junction held 11 bases outside the gene matches. This CDR3 region has 18 residues. Points on this clonotype: Its antigen is unknown.

Using its own MiXCR run on the 5' RACE reads, TCRdb lists one record per CDR3 protein. This sample yields 750,000 to 850,000 distinct CDR3 sequences, of which 10% to 15% are seen a single time; roughly 0.51% belongs to the top ten. The rearrangement uses TRBV12-3 or TRBV12-4 and TRBJ2-1; 13 bases are a match to TRBD2. The sequenced sample was blood, either unsorted or a sorted T cell fraction (not recorded which). The origin of this receptor is a male donor with ankylosing spondylitis. The chain's CDR3 is CASSSPPGTSGTNNEQFF. The CDR3 nucleotides read TGTGCCAGCAGTTCCCCTCCCGGGACTAGCGGGACCAACAATGAGCAGTTCTTC.